A single sample gave rise to the 2 T cell receptor beta chains below, sequenced in a study of T cells after yellow fever vaccination. TCRdb re-called the 5' RACE reads through MiXCR, storing one row per CDR3 protein. The sample has 60,000 to 85,000 distinct CDR3 sequences, 7.1% seen once. The input for sequencing was CD8+ T cells sorted from PBMCs, taken around 5 days after the first yellow fever vaccination. The source is a man between 18 and 29 years old who received the YFV17D yellow fever vaccine.

The chain uses TRBV28 and TRBJ2-7; 9 bases are a match to TRBD1. The germline V gene has CDR1 MDHEN and CDR2 SYDVKM. J lost 5 bases, V lost 6 bases, and 8 bases had no gene match. This CDR3 region has 14 residues. The CDR3 here is CASSPGTGKDEQYV. In DNA form, the CDR3 reads TGTGCCAGCAGCCCCGGGACAGGGAAGGACGAGCAGTACGTC.

V is TRBV7-9 and J is TRBJ2-1; 7 nucleotides align to TRBD1. The V segment lost 5 bases and the J segment 13 bases; nucleotides outside the gene matches: 8. The CDR3 consists of 12 residues. The germline CDR1 and CDR2 sequences are SEHNR and FQNEAQ (reference sequence). The CDR3 sequence: CASSTRDSNQFF. In nucleotides, the CDR3 is TGTGCCAGCAGCACAAGGGACAGCAATCAGTTCTTC.